Included here is one TCR beta chain sequence, with context. A multiplex PCR was run with 60 Vbeta primers and 13 Jbeta primers. Using immunoSEQ multiplex PCR, the repertoire was profiled, and TCRdb retains in-frame clones only, with some absent. Among some 190,000 clones listed, more than 75% were seen once. These data belong to a study of cytomegalovirus exposure and HLA in healthy donors. Per the germline V gene, CDR1 is MGHRA and CDR2 is YSYEKL. The CDR3 runs 14 residues. V lost 4 bases to trimming and J lost 5 bases; unmatched junction nucleotides: 6. The sequenced sample consisted of PBMCs. The origin of this receptor is a woman aged 18 to 35 in good health and CMV-seronegative. The rearrangement links TRBV4-1 to TRBJ2-5, with 8 bases lining up with TRBD1. In DNA, the CDR3 is TGCGCCAGCAGCCGAGGACAGGGCAAGGAGACCCAGTACTTC. Translated, it gives CASSRGQGKETQYF.